Here is one TCR beta chain with its context. The specificity of this receptor is unknown. Base qualities were left out, and no much larger clone turns up one base away. The entry originates in a study of STAT5B mutations in CD4+ large granular lymphocyte leukemia (dated by TCRdb to 2022 to 2024). About the full investigation: Among healthy controls, the CDR3 'QG' motif was associated with a particular HLA allele. The study compared the TCRbeta repertoires of patients with CD4+ T-cell large granular lymphocyte leukemia against those of healthy blood donors. Flow cytometry on FACSCanto II or FACSVerse showed that the purified fractions were more than 95% pure among lymphocytes. Results the study describes overall, beyond this receptor: CD4-sorted patient repertoires appeared more clonal than healthy CD4+ repertoires, and this difference persisted after removing the putative leukemic clones. TRBV06-family usage was enriched among the top patient clones (8/27) compared with healthy controls (2/35). Data were not HLA-matched; higher clonality in CD4+ versus CD8+ T-LGLL could reflect the relatively small sample size. Main leukemic clonotypes were private to each patient, although over 20% appeared at low frequency in other patients' non-leukemic repertoires.

The immunoSEQ assay at survey resolution was applied to genomic DNA for sequencing of TCRbeta rearrangements. The study's processing was this. In the TCR sequencing data, the lowest productive clonotype frequency that could be detected was 2.59 x 10-5. Analyses included only productive TCRbeta rearrangements, meaning complete and in-frame sequences. Clonality for each sample was calculated as Simpson clonality in the immunoSEQ Analyzer version 3.0. Clones were binned by frequency as very rare, small, medium, large (1-20%) or hyperexpanded (>20%). OLGA 1.2.3 estimated generation probabilities, VDJtools produced V-gene circos plots, VDJdb was queried for specificities, and GLIPH identified CDR3 motifs. TCRdb re-hosts the immuneACCESS table, in-frame sequences only. Its copies lack some clones; in the studies checked, an unresolved V gene accounts for under half of them, and the cause for the rest is not known. V and J calls and clone size come straight from that table; D and trimming were deduced from the DNA. For this sample the table gives some 29,000 clones, of which under 85% were detected only once. Jointly, the top ten make up roughly 6.2% of the sample.

The CDR3 measures 14 amino acids from cysteine to phenylalanine. Only the CDR3 part of the read is kept: 42 bases, read in frame from the first base. The germline V gene gives CDR1 as LGHNA and CDR2 as YNFKEQ. Relative to germline, V is 4 bases shorter and J is 3 bases shorter, with 12 bases between their ends. Healthy controls were approximately 40 blood donors whose buffy coats came from the Finnish Red Cross blood service. All TCR-sequenced material derived from peripheral blood: patient blood samples and healthy donor buffy coats. Peripheral blood mononuclear cells were isolated by Ficoll-Hypaque gradient centrifugation. For the healthy controls, CD4+ cells were obtained from buffy coats by magnetic purification. The Gentra Puregene Cell and Tissue kit was used for genomic DNA extraction, and quantification was performed on a Qubit 2.0 fluorometer.

Recombination connected TRBV4-2 to TRBJ2-5, and the D gene may be TRBD1, 6 bases matching. The sequenced sample consisted of CD4+ T cells from blood buffy coats. The TCR sequence derives from a human donor in good health. The sequenced DNA is TGTGCCAGCAGCCCAGGTGGGGGCGAAGAGACCCAGTACTTC. It specifies CASSPGGGEETQYF.